The 29 T cell receptor beta chains below were found in one sample sequenced in a study of shared clonotypes between healthy human individuals. Profiled with immunoSEQ multiplex PCR; TCRdb holds only in-frame clones, not every one. The sample has more than 2,000,000 clones; more than 85% are singletons. Sequenced material: naive CD4+ T cells from PBMCs. Subset denoted: CD45RA+ positively selected. Receptor source: a man younger than 30 in good health. Some clones in this sample may be carry-over from other donors' samples.

The CDR3 DNA reads as TGTGCCAGCAGCCCCCGGCCTACCCTGGAAGGCTACACCTTC. This codes for CASSPRPTLEGYTF. The chain is built from TRBV11-2 and TRBJ1-2; no clear D gene. V lost 5 bases to trimming and J lost 8 bases, with 18 bases between them. The CDR3 covers 14 residues. Germline V CDR1 and CDR2: SGHAT, FQNNGV.

This clone has a single count. V gene TRBV10-3 combines with J gene TRBJ1-2, with TRBD1 identical over 8 bases. Germline CDR1 ENHRY, CDR2 SYGVKD. The CDR3 contains 14 residues. Trimming cost V 7 bases and J 6 bases; bases outside gene matches: 10. The CDR3 DNA sequence: TGTGCCATCAACCTTGGACAGGGTTCGGATGGCTACACCTTC. It yields the protein CAINLGQGSDGYTF.

The chain links TRBV30 to TRBJ2-3; 9 bases line up with TRBD1. The CDR3 has 16 residues. Trimming removed 0 bases from V and 2 bases from J; junction bases left unmatched: 6. Germline-derived CDR1 and CDR2 are GTSNPN and SVGIG (reference sequence). CDR3 sequence (DNA): TGTGCCTGGAGTGTGGGACAGGGCCTACTCACAGATACGCAGTATTTT. Amino acid sequence: CAWSVGQGLLTDTQYF.

The chain couples TRBV11-2 to TRBJ2-7; D is unresolved. Trimming took off 4 bases at V and 6 bases at J, with 19 bases between the two ends. Germline V gene lookup returns CDR1 SGHAT and CDR2 FQNNGV. The CDR3 has 15 amino acids. CDR3 loop: CASSSAAVPMGEQYF. For the CDR3, the DNA is TGTGCCAGCAGCTCTGCGGCGGTTCCCATGGGCGAGCAGTACTTC.

V is TRBV7-9 and J is TRBJ2-6; 8 positions agree with TRBD1. With 4 bases clipped from V and 3 bases from J, the junction kept 8 bases outside the gene matches. Germline V gives CDR1 SEHNR, CDR2 FQNEAQ (reference sequence). This CDR3 is 17 amino acids long. The CDR3 loop is CASSSLQGAFGANVLTF. CDR3 bases: TGTGCCAGCAGCTCCCTGCAGGGGGCTTTTGGGGCCAACGTCCTGACTTTC.

The J gene is TRBJ2-3, the V gene TRBV9; perhaps D is TRBD1 or TRBD2 (5 bases each). The CDR3 runs 14 residues. V lost 1 base, J lost 2 bases, and 8 bases lay in between. Germline values: CDR1 SGDLS, CDR2 YYNGEE. The CDR3 spells CASSVQGVTDTQYF. The CDR3 DNA reads as TGTGCCAGCAGCGTACAGGGAGTCACAGATACGCAGTATTTT.

The chain combines TRBV19 with TRBJ2-7; no firm D call. CDR3 length equals 15 residues. CDR1 and CDR2 (germline): LNHDA, SQIVND (reference sequence). V was clipped by 3 bases and J by 5 bases, with 17 bases between them. DNA for the CDR3: TGTGCCAGTAGTATCTTCAGGACCTCCGTCCACGAGCAGTACTTC. It translates to CASSIFRTSVHEQYF.

This clone has only one observation. The CDR3 protein is CASSYSNLYEQYF. Written as DNA, the CDR3 is TGTGCCAGCAGTTACTCGAACCTCTACGAGCAGTACTTC. The rearrangement uses TRBV6-5 and TRBJ2-7; no definite D call. V lost 0 bases to trimming and J lost 3 bases, with 6 bases between them. The V gene's germline CDR1 is MNHEY and CDR2 SVGAGI. The CDR3 runs to 13 residues.

This sequence joins TRBV10-1 and TRBJ1-1; no firm D call. The CDR3 extends over 13 amino acids. Germline assignment: CDR1 WNHNN and CDR2 SYGVQD (reference sequence). The ends were cut back, 4 bases at V and 2 bases at J, with 8 bases in the middle. The CDR3 DNA follows: TGCGCCAGCAGTGCCCATCCCAACACTGAAGCTTTCTTT. Translation gives CASSAHPNTEAFF.

The chain has TRBV27 and TRBJ2-6; 9 bases fit TRBD2. V trimming: 6 bases; J trimming: 0 bases; junction bases outside the gene matches: 6. Per the germline V gene, CDR1 is MNHEY and CDR2 is SMNVEV (reference sequence). CDR3 length: 17 residues. This CDR3 is CASRLLAGGSGANVLTF. In DNA, the CDR3 is TGTGCCAGCAGACTACTAGCGGGTGGCTCTGGGGCCAACGTCCTGACTTTC.

The rearrangement uses TRBV9 and TRBJ2-7; 8 bases line up with TRBD1. V was clipped by 4 bases and J by 0 bases; unmatched bases: 3. This CDR3 spans 14 amino acids. Germline V CDR1 and CDR2: SGDLS, YYNGEE. CDR3: CASSRTGISYEQYF. The CDR3 coding sequence is TGTGCCAGCAGCCGGACAGGGATCTCCTACGAGCAGTACTTC.

V and J are TRBV18 and TRBJ2-1; 9 bases are shared with TRBD2. The CDR3 sequence is 16 residues long. Germline trimming cut 4 bases from V and 7 bases from J; bases unmatched to any gene: 11. In germline, CDR1 is KGHSH, CDR2 LQKENI. The chain's CDR3 is CASSRTPGLAGNEQFF. In DNA, the CDR3 is TGTGCCAGCTCACGGACCCCGGGACTAGCTGGGAATGAGCAGTTCTTC.

The rearrangement joins TRBV5-6 to TRBJ2-5; D is perhaps TRBD1 or TRBD2 (5 bases each). Trimming took 3 bases from V and 9 from J, leaving 18 bases between them. The CDR3 length is 14 residues. Germline values: CDR1 SGHDT, CDR2 YYEEEE. The CDR3 DNA reads as TGTGCCAGCAGCTGGGGCGGCGGGCCCGGGTCCCAGTACTTC. The encoded protein is CASSWGGGPGSQYF. The variable domain in full, completed from reference TRBV5-6 and TRBJ2-5, reads DAGVTQSPTHLIKTRGQQVTLRCSPKSGHDTVSWYQQALGQGPQFIFQYYEEEERQRGNFPDRFSGHQFPNYSSELNVNALLLGDSALYLCASSWGGGPGSQYFGPGTRLLVL.

This chain links TRBV7-2 with TRBJ2-3, with D maybe TRBD2 (5 bases). Germline CDR1 SGHTA, CDR2 FQGNSA. CDR3 length: 13 residues. The germline V and J ends were trimmed by 5 bases and 4 bases, with 10 bases remaining between them. CDR3: CASSPRASDTQYF. Written as DNA, the CDR3 is TGTGCCAGCAGCCCGCGGGCCTCAGATACGCAGTATTTT.

The rearrangement links TRBV6-5 to TRBJ2-7; the D is unclear. CDR3 size: 13 residues. The germline V gene has CDR1 MNHEY and CDR2 SVGAGI. Between the trimmed V and J ends, which lost 7 bases and 2 bases, there was a span of 12 bases. The CDR3 spells CASTPPGTYEQYF. As DNA, the CDR3 is TGTGCCAGCACCCCCCCGGGCACCTACGAGCAGTACTTC.

Comment on this clone: In this CDR3 the conserved last residue, phenylalanine or tryptophan, is missing, so a read error is likely. This sequence joins TRBV2 and TRBJ1-2; D uncertain. There are 14 residues in the CDR3. Trimming removed 5 bases from V and 2 bases from J, with 12 bases in between. CDR1 is SNHLY, CDR2 FYNNEI, per germline. CDR3 loop: CASSWRHINYGYTL. CDR3 in DNA: TGTGCCAGCAGTTGGAGACACATCAACTATGGCTACACCCTC.

V usage is TRBV10-3 and J usage is TRBJ2-7; tentatively, D is TRBD1 (6 bases). The V gene's germline CDR1 is ENHRY and CDR2 SYGVKD. The ends were cut back, 6 bases at V and 2 bases at J, with 11 bases in the middle. CDR3 length: 13 residues. In nucleotides, the CDR3 is TGTGCCATCAGAGAGGACAGCACCTACGAGCAGTACTTC. It is translated as CAIREDSTYEQYF.

V is TRBV30 and J is TRBJ2-7, with 11 bases matching TRBD1. From germline, CDR1 is GTSNPN and CDR2 SVGIG (reference sequence). The CDR3 sequence is 14 residues long. Germline trimming cut 3 bases from V and 2 bases from J; bases unmatched to any gene: 3. CDR3 nucleotide sequence: TGTGCCTGGAGCCCGGGACAGGGGGCCTACGAGCAGTACTTC. Its translation is CAWSPGQGAYEQYF.

The V call is TRBV5-6, the J call TRBJ1-5; maybe TRBD1 (5 bases). The germline V gene has CDR1 SGHDT and CDR2 YYEEEE. Deletions cut 0 bases from V and 6 bases from J, with 7 bases between. CDR3 length: 13 amino acids. CDR3 in amino acids: CASSLGRGQPQHF. The DNA of the CDR3 is TGTGCCAGCAGCTTGGGGAGGGGTCAGCCCCAGCATTTT.

This clone was seen just once. The chain recombines TRBV10-3 with TRBJ1-1; D is perhaps TRBD1 (6 bases). V was pared by 0 bases and J by 1 base, with 12 bases between. The CDR3 is 16 amino acids. Germline V gene data show CDR1 as ENHRY and CDR2 as SYGVKD. This CDR3 is CAISESLGAGNTEAFF. As DNA, the CDR3 is TGTGCCATCAGTGAGTCGTTGGGGGCCGGGAACACTGAAGCTTTCTTT.

The V gene is TRBV18, the J gene TRBJ2-3; no clear D. The CDR3 covers 15 residues. Trimming removed 6 bases at V and 0 bases at J, with 13 bases between. The germline V gene has CDR1 KGHSH and CDR2 LQKENI. CDR3 DNA sequence: TGTGCCAGCTCGAATTCTGGGCCTAGCACAGATACGCAGTATTTT. It is translated as CASSNSGPSTDTQYF.

V is TRBV30 and J is TRBJ1-3; no clear D. Germline CDR1 reads GTSNPN; CDR2 reads SVGIG (reference sequence). Trimming took off 7 bases at V and 4 bases at J, with 14 bases between the two ends. CDR3 length: 13 residues. CDR3 DNA: TGTGCCTTCAATGTGGGAAACGGAAACACCATATATTTT. Translation: CAFNVGNGNTIYF.

This clone has a handful of counts. The same CDR3 arises from other DNA sequences in this sample as well. The chain couples TRBV7-9 to TRBJ1-1, with D unresolved. Between the trimmed V and J ends, which lost 1 base and 3 bases, there was a span of 0 bases. Germline lookup yields CDR1 SEHNR and CDR2 FQNEAQ (reference sequence). The CDR3 covers 11 residues. CDR3 coding DNA: TGTGCCAGCAGCTTAGACACTGAAGCTTTCTTT. Translating it yields CASSLDTEAFF.

This clone came up once. The genes are TRBV15 and TRBJ1-1; possible D gene TRBD1, 5 bases. Trimming took off 0 bases at V and 5 bases at J, with 10 bases between the two ends. The CDR3 loop spans 14 amino acids. The germline CDR1 and CDR2 sequences are LNHNV and YYDKDF (reference sequence). The CDR3 DNA reads TGTGCCACCAGCAGAGACAGGGTAGAAACTGAAGCTTTCTTT. Its translation: CATSRDRVETEAFF.

The chain has TRBV7-3 and TRBJ2-1; 9 nucleotides agree with TRBD1. V lost 4 bases, J lost 5 bases, and 9 bases stayed unmatched. The length of the CDR3 is 16 residues. The V gene's germline CDR1 is SGHTA and CDR2 FQGTGA. The CDR3: CASSSTGQGTHNEQFF. CDR3 nucleotides: TGTGCCAGCAGCTCCACGGGACAGGGCACCCACAATGAGCAGTTCTTC.

V usage is TRBV11-3 and J usage is TRBJ2-2; 7 bases match TRBD2. Germline values: CDR1 SGHNT, CDR2 YENEEA. The CDR3 is 13 residues long. The ends lost 5 bases at V and 6 bases at J; junction bases unmatched: 3. The CDR3 DNA is TGTGCCAGCAGCCGGCGGGAGCCCGGGGAGCTGTTTTTT. Protein: CASSRREPGELFF.

The chain is built from TRBV30 and TRBJ1-5, with TRBD1 matching over 7 bases. This CDR3 is built from 14 residues. J gave up 7 bases and V 2 bases, and 8 bases lay outside the gene matches. Germline-derived CDR1 and CDR2 are GTSNPN and SVGIG (reference sequence). The CDR3 DNA reads TGTGCCTGGAGTCAGGGGGGGGCGGAGCAGCCCCAGCATTTT. This gives the protein CAWSQGGAEQPQHF.

To note about this clone: Other DNA variants within this sample encode the same CDR3. The rearrangement uses TRBV5-1 and TRBJ2-5, with unresolved D. CDR3 length: 13 residues. Germline CDR1 SGHRS, CDR2 YFSETQ. V lost 2 bases and J 1 base, leaving 6 bases between the germline ends. CDR3 protein: CASSLEVQETQYF. The CDR3 nucleotides read TGCGCCAGCAGCTTAGAAGTCCAAGAGACCCAGTACTTC. The full variable domain, rest sourced from reference TRBV5-1 and TRBJ2-5, is KAGVTQTPRYLIKTRGQQVTLSCSPISGHRSVSWYQQTPGQGLQFLFEYFSETQRNKGNFPGRFSGRQFSNSRSEMNVSTLELGDSALYLCASSLEVQETQYFGPGTRLLVL.

This sequence joins TRBV4-2 and TRBJ1-1; no definite D call. V lost 4 bases, J lost 0 bases, and 18 bases lay in between. The CDR3 length is 17 residues. CDR1 and CDR2 (germline): LGHNA, YNFKEQ. The CDR3 is CASSPDPGWVLNTEAFF. The CDR3 DNA reads TGTGCCAGCAGCCCGGACCCAGGCTGGGTTCTGAACACTGAAGCTTTCTTT.